These 23 T cell receptor beta chains originate from one sample sequenced in a study of human T cells and chemical hapten exposure. Each CDR3 protein is one row after TCRdb ran MiXCR on the RACE reads. The table shows some 96,000 distinct CDR3 sequences, with about 9.3% occurring only once. Stated time point: patch test 2, 6 weeks after DPC sensitization. Treatment given: therapeutic diphenylcyclopropenone sensitization with weekly scalp DPC. Specimen: whole blood, collected in connection with sensitization to the hapten diphenylcyclopropenone (DPC). These receptors were collected from a woman in her forties with alopecia areata. Some clones in this sample may be carry-over from other donors' samples.

This clonotype was counted between two and nine times. The genes are TRBV7-8 and TRBJ2-5; maybe TRBD2 (5 bases). Germline V gives CDR1 SGHVS, CDR2 FQNEAQ. The CDR3 has 15 residues. Between the trimmed V and J ends, which lost 3 bases and 0 bases, there was a span of 11 bases. CDR3: CASSLSAVYQETQYF. The CDR3 DNA follows: TGTGCCAGCAGCTTGTCAGCGGTGTACCAAGAGACCCAGTACTTC.

V gene TRBV20-1 combines with J gene TRBJ2-7, with TRBD2 identical over 13 bases. CDR3 length equals 14 residues. Unmatched junction bases numbered 5, after V lost 3 bases and J lost 6 bases. Germline V gives CDR1 DFQATT, CDR2 SNEGSKA (reference sequence). CDR3: CSASGTSGIGEQYF. The CDR3 bases are TGCAGTGCTAGTGGGACTAGCGGGATTGGCGAGCAGTACTTC.

The chain joins TRBV28 to TRBJ1-4, with TRBD1 matching over 10 bases. Per germline, CDR1 MDHEN and CDR2 SYDVKM. Trimming removed 6 bases from V and 10 bases from J; junction bases left unmatched: 11. The CDR3 runs to 15 residues. CDR3 in DNA: TGTGCCAGCAGCTTCCCCGGGACAGGGGCCCGAAAACTGTTTTTT. Protein sequence: CASSFPGTGARKLFF.

A note on this clonotype: An end of the junction differs from the germline gene, which may be a read error. The chain links TRBV7-2 to TRBJ1-2; D gene uncertain. The CDR3 runs 13 residues. In germline, CDR1 is SGHTA, CDR2 FQGNSA. The CDR3 DNA reads TGTGCCAGCAGCTTAGGGCAAGCCTATGGCTGCACCTTC. Its translation is CASSLGQAYGCTF.

This clonotype was observed many times. As DNA, the CDR3 is TGTGCCAGCAGCTCCAGCGGGGGGGTATATACGCAGTATTTT. Translated: CASSSSGGVYTQYF. V is TRBV28 and J is TRBJ2-3; 10 positions match TRBD2. The germline V gene has CDR1 MDHEN and CDR2 SYDVKM. CDR3 length equals 14 residues. Trimming cost V 6 bases and J 7 bases; bases outside gene matches: 7.

This clonotype was observed at least ten times. The rearrangement uses TRBV20-1 and TRBJ1-1, with D maybe TRBD1 (6 bases). The CDR3 totals 16 residues. V was pared by 6 bases and J by 0 bases, with 20 bases between. Germline lookup yields CDR1 DFQATT and CDR2 SNEGSKA (reference sequence). This CDR3 reads CSAPERGAGVNTEAFF. CDR3 bases: TGCAGTGCCCCCGAGCGGGGGGCAGGGGTGAACACTGAAGCTTTCTTT.

This clonotype was seen repeatedly, ten times or more. The chain is built from TRBV6-1 and TRBJ2-3; TRBD2 matches at 10 bases. CDR1 is MNHNS and CDR2 is SASEGT in the germline V gene. The CDR3 consists of 13 residues. J was trimmed by 4 bases and V by 5 bases; bases with no gene match: 0. CDR3: CASSSGRADTQYF. In DNA, the CDR3 is TGTGCCAGCAGTAGCGGGAGGGCAGATACGCAGTATTTT.

This clonotype appeared many times. The rearrangement joins TRBV4-2 to TRBJ1-2; TRBD1 is a possible D gene (6 bases). V lost 0 bases to trimming and J lost 3 bases, with 11 bases between them. CDR3 length: 15 amino acids. Germline V gene lookup returns CDR1 LGHNA and CDR2 YNFKEQ. Here the CDR3 reads CASSQDPGEDYGYTF. CDR3 in DNA: TGTGCCAGCAGCCAAGACCCAGGGGAGGACTATGGCTACACCTTC.

This clonotype showed up many times. The V call is TRBV11-2, the J call TRBJ2-7, with D unresolved. The CDR3 has 15 residues. V lost 1 base and J 0 bases, leaving 10 bases between the germline ends. Looked up from germline, CDR1 is SGHAT and CDR2 is FQNNGV. CDR3 loop: CASSLVARISYEQYF. The CDR3 coding sequence is TGTGCCAGCAGCTTAGTGGCCAGAATCTCCTACGAGCAGTACTTC.

The rearrangement links TRBV28 to TRBJ2-5; D unclear. CDR3 length: 12 residues. Looked up from germline, CDR1 is MDHEN and CDR2 is SYDVKM. V gave up 2 bases and J gave up 8 bases, with 9 bases separating them. This CDR3 is CASSLLSSTQYF. In DNA form, the CDR3 reads TGTGCCAGCAGTTTACTCTCGAGTACCCAGTACTTC.

This clonotype has only a few counts. V is TRBV20-1 and J is TRBJ1-1; no clear D. The germline V gene has CDR1 DFQATT and CDR2 SNEGSKA (reference sequence). Trimming shortened V by 5 bases and J by 0 bases, and 13 bases separated the two germline ends. The CDR3 is 14 amino acids. This chain's CDR3 is CSAPGTEMNTEAFF. The CDR3 region has the DNA TGCAGTGCTCCAGGTACAGAAATGAACACTGAAGCTTTCTTT.

CDR3 in DNA: TGTGCCAGTAGAGTAACAGGGGGGACCGGGGAGCTGTTTTTT. Protein product: CASRVTGGTGELFF. The rearrangement joins TRBV19 to TRBJ2-2; 8 bases map to TRBD1. Germline loops: CDR1 LNHDA, CDR2 SQIVND (reference sequence). The trim removed 6 bases at V and 5 bases at J, leaving 5 bases unmatched. CDR3 length: 14 amino acids.

This clonotype came up many times. The CDR3 bases are TGCAGTGCTAGATCCAGCACAGGGAGGCCAGAGACCCAGTACTTC. As protein: CSARSSTGRPETQYF. The chain uses TRBV20-1 and TRBJ2-5; either TRBD1 or TRBD2 may supply D (6 bases each). This CDR3 has 15 amino acids. V was trimmed by 2 bases and J by 4 bases, leaving 17 bases between them. From germline, CDR1 is DFQATT and CDR2 SNEGSKA (reference sequence).

This clonotype was seen repeatedly, ten times or more. This chain joins TRBV5-6 and TRBJ2-1, with D maybe TRBD2 (5 bases). Between the trimmed V and J ends, which lost 0 bases and 4 bases, there was a span of 14 bases. This CDR3 contains 16 residues. Germline CDR1 SGHDT, CDR2 YYEEEE. The CDR3 region has the DNA TGTGCCAGCAGCTTGGAGCGGAGGAGATTATACAATGAGCAGTTCTTC. This gives the protein CASSLERRRLYNEQFF.

There are a few counts of this clonotype. The chain has TRBV24-1 and TRBJ2-3; D call uncertain. The germline CDR1 and CDR2 sequences are KGHDR and SFDVKD. V lost 2 bases and J 0 bases, leaving 11 bases between the germline ends. This CDR3 spans 16 amino acids. This CDR3 reads CATSDYGYPSTDTQYF. As DNA, the CDR3 is TGTGCCACCAGTGATTACGGCTATCCTAGCACAGATACGCAGTATTTT.

This clonotype was detected ten times or more. The chain joins TRBV5-1 to TRBJ2-7, with a tentative D call TRBD1 (5 bases). The CDR3 loop spans 15 amino acids. Germline CDR1 and CDR2: SGHRS and YFSETQ. V lost 1 base and J 2 bases, leaving 13 bases between the germline ends. CDR3 sequence: CASSLSSGPAYEQYF. CDR3 nucleotides: TGCGCCAGCAGCTTGTCGTCAGGGCCGGCCTACGAGCAGTACTTC.

The chain uses TRBV4-3 and TRBJ2-1, with D tentatively TRBD1 or TRBD2 (5 bases each). Trimming shortened V by 0 bases and J by 8 bases, and 17 bases separated the two germline ends. Germline V lookup: CDR1 LGHNA, CDR2 YSLEER. There are 16 residues in the CDR3. This CDR3 is CASSQEVEGLIYEQFF. CDR3 sequence (DNA): TGCGCCAGCAGCCAAGAGGTCGAGGGGCTTATCTATGAGCAGTTCTTC.

This clonotype was counted at least ten times. This chain joins TRBV6-2 or TRBV6-3 and TRBJ2-2, with no clear D. Between the trimmed V and J ends, which lost 5 bases and 1 base, there was a span of 14 bases. The CDR3 extends over 16 amino acids. Per germline, CDR1 MNHEY and CDR2 SVGEGT. CDR3 DNA: TGTGCCAGCAGTCCTTCTCGGAGATTGAACACCGGGGAGCTGTTTTTT. Protein product: CASSPSRRLNTGELFF.

In nucleotides, the CDR3 is TGTGCCAGCAGTTTACGGGATTGGAACACTGAAGCTTTCTTT. Protein sequence: CASSLRDWNTEAFF. V is TRBV12-3 or TRBV12-4 and J is TRBJ1-1; D is unclear. The V end lost 2 bases, the J end lost 1 base, and 8 bases lay between the germline ends. CDR3 length: 14 amino acids.

The chain carries TRBV29-1 and TRBJ1-1; tentative D call: TRBD1 (5 bases). The CDR3 contains 13 residues. The germline gives CDR1 SQVTM, CDR2 ANQGSEA. The V and J ends lost 5 bases and 1 base respectively, with 11 bases between them. As DNA, the CDR3 is TGCAGCGTTTGCAGGGATGGGAACACTGAAGCTTTCTTT. Its protein product is CSVCRDGNTEAFF.

The chain uses TRBV19 and TRBJ1-5, with D maybe TRBD1 (6 bases). Germline V lookup: CDR1 LNHDA, CDR2 SQIVND (reference sequence). CDR3 length: 12 residues. Trimming left V 7 bases short and J 16 bases short, with 20 bases between. CDR3 in amino acids: CASKGDAHTYHF. Here the CDR3 DNA reads TGTGCCAGTAAGGGGGACGCGCATACTTATCATTTT.

In DNA form, the CDR3 reads TGCAGTGCTCCGACAGGGCCTGGCTCCTACGAGCAGTACTTC. Its translation: CSAPTGPGSYEQYF. The chain joins TRBV20-1 to TRBJ2-7; 7 bases agree with TRBD1. There are 14 residues in the CDR3. Germline values: CDR1 DFQATT, CDR2 SNEGSKA (reference sequence). V gave up 5 bases and J gave up 0 bases; unmatched junction bases: 7.

This clonotype was seen ten or more times. V and J are TRBV18 and TRBJ2-2; D unresolved. Trimming stripped 1 base from V and 0 bases from J, with 6 bases between. This CDR3 is built from 15 residues. Germline V gene lookup returns CDR1 KGHSH and CDR2 LQKENI. CDR3 sequence reads: CASSPRGPNTGELFF. CDR3 nucleotide sequence: TGTGCCAGCTCACCACGGGGTCCGAACACCGGGGAGCTGTTTTTT.